This T cell receptor (beta chain) was identified in a study of blood T cell repertoires in COVID-19. About the study: Sites across the United States, Italy and Spain contributed samples from acute and convalescent COVID-19. T cells, B-cell-depleted T cells, or PBMCs supplied cDNA or gDNA.

Germline V lookup: CDR1 MNHEY, CDR2 SMNVEV (reference sequence). Between the trimmed V and J ends, which lost 5 bases and 2 bases, there was a span of 7 bases. The CDR3 length is 13 residues. The authors' processing: Estimates of nucleated cell counts were drawn from the amplification of reference gene primers. Generated by immunoSEQ multiplex PCR, the TCRdb table keeps only in-frame clones and is missing some. V and J calls and clone size follow that table, whereas D and trimming were derived from the DNA. Altogether fewer than 110,000 clones are present, about 93% being singletons, with the ten largest covering more than 0.9%.

The genes are TRBV27 and TRBJ1-5, with D hard to call. Material: peripheral blood. This clonotype was sampled from a woman between 25 and 40 years old with acute or convalescent COVID-19. The CDR3 region has the DNA TGTGCCAGCAGTAGGAGTGGCAATCAGCCCCAGCATTTT. Translation gives CASSRSGNQPQHF.